The 13 T cell receptor beta chains below were found in one sample sequenced in a study of cytomegalovirus exposure and HLA in healthy donors. Use of 60 Vbeta and 13 Jbeta primers characterized the PCR. Only in-frame clones appear in the TCRdb table, and some are missing; sequencing was by immunoSEQ multiplex PCR. The sample has some 54,000 clones, about three quarters seen once; the top ten hold roughly 3%. Sequenced input: PBMCs. All receptors come from a man between 18 and 29 years old in good health and CMV-seronegative.

The chain recombines TRBV5-1 with TRBJ2-1; TRBD1 aligns across 7 bases. CDR1 and CDR2 from the germline V gene are SGHRS and YFSETQ. The CDR3 covers 14 residues. V trimming: 4 bases; J trimming: 6 bases; junction bases outside the gene matches: 7. The CDR3 coding sequence is TGCGCCAGCAGCACCGGGCCAGGGGGCAATGAGCAGTTCTTC. Amino acids: CASSTGPGGNEQFF. Drawing the rest from reference TRBV5-1 and TRBJ2-1, the complete variable domain is KAGVTQTPRYLIKTRGQQVTLSCSPISGHRSVSWYQQTPGQGLQFLFEYFSETQRNKGNFPGRFSGRQFSNSRSEMNVSTLELGDSALYLCASSTGPGGNEQFFGPGTRLTVL.

This chain uses TRBV6-1 with TRBJ1-3; 7 bases match TRBD1. Looked up from germline, CDR1 is MNHNS and CDR2 is SASEGT. The CDR3 contains 15 residues. The V and J ends lost 5 bases and 0 bases, in that order; junction bases with no gene match: 4. The CDR3 DNA is TGTGCCAGCAGTACGGGACAGTTCTCTGGAAACACCATATATTTT. Amino acids: CASSTGQFSGNTIYF.

Turning to this clone: At one boundary the junction diverges from the germline segment, which might be a read error. The rearrangement links TRBV6-1 to TRBJ2-1; tentatively, D is TRBD2 (5 bases). This CDR3 has 13 amino acids. From germline, CDR1 is MNHNS and CDR2 SASEGT. The CDR3 is CAGSERTRLGQFF. The CDR3 DNA reads TGTGCCGGCAGTGAACGAACTAGACTTGGGCAGTTCTTC.

This clone was seen only a few times. The chain couples TRBV29-1 to TRBJ2-1, with a weak D call TRBD2 (6 bases). Trimming removed 4 bases from V and 5 bases from J, with 15 bases in between. From germline, CDR1 is SQVTM and CDR2 ANQGSEA. The CDR3 has 14 residues. The CDR3 DNA sequence: TGCAGCGTTGGCGGGGCGAGGGTCCACAATGAGCAGTTCTTC. It codes for CSVGGARVHNEQFF.

This clone showed up just a few times. The chain is built from TRBV28 and TRBJ1-1; no reliable D call. The CDR3 contains 14 residues. V gave up 5 bases and J gave up 2 bases, with 12 bases separating them. CDR1 and CDR2 from the germline V gene are MDHEN and SYDVKM. CDR3 DNA sequence: TGTGCCAGCAGTCCAGACAAGCCAAACACTGAAGCTTTCTTT. Translation gives CASSPDKPNTEAFF.

The chain recombines TRBV28 with TRBJ1-1; D unresolved. The CDR3 is made up of 14 amino acids. The V end lost 10 bases, the J end lost 3 bases, and 18 bases lay between the germline ends. CDR1 and CDR2 (germline): MDHEN, SYDVKM. The CDR3: CATMRPGEYTEAFF. CDR3 nucleotides: TGTGCCACGATGCGCCCTGGGGAGTACACTGAAGCTTTCTTT.

This sequence joins TRBV7-2 and TRBJ2-7, with 7 bases aligning to TRBD2. Germline V gene sequence: CDR1 SGHTA, CDR2 FQGNSA. The V gene end was trimmed by 6 bases and the J gene end by 3 bases; junction bases not matched to a gene: 11. This CDR3 has 15 amino acids. The CDR3 DNA reads TGTGCCAGCAGTAGATCCGGGACTATGGACTACGAGCAGTACTTC. Its translation is CASSRSGTMDYEQYF. Together with reference TRBV7-2 and TRBJ2-7, the CDR3 gives the full variable domain: GAGVSQSPSNKVTEKGKDVELRCDPISGHTALYWYRQSLGQGLEFLIYFQGNSAPDKSGLPSDRFSAERTGGSVSTLTIQRTQQEDSAVYLCASSRSGTMDYEQYFGPGTRLTVT.

This clone was seen a handful of times. The rearrangement uses TRBV7-9 and TRBJ1-1; D gene ambiguous. V was pared by 5 bases and J by 1 base, with 8 bases between. The V gene's germline CDR1 is SEHNR and CDR2 FQNEAQ (reference sequence). The CDR3 sequence is 13 residues long. CDR3 DNA sequence: TGTGCCAGCAGCCCCTCAGGGAACACTGAAGCTTTCTTT. Residues: CASSPSGNTEAFF.

The chain combines TRBV4-3 with TRBJ2-2; 7 bases are a match to TRBD1. Germline trimming cut 3 bases from V and 6 bases from J; bases unmatched to any gene: 7. The CDR3 has 15 residues. Per the germline V gene, CDR1 is LGHNA and CDR2 is YSLEER. CDR3 in DNA: TGCGCCAGCAGCCACTCAAGACAGGGCGCCGGGGAGCTGTTTTTT. Its protein product is CASSHSRQGAGELFF.

The CDR3 region has the DNA TGTGCCAGCAGTGGGCGGTACAATGAGCAGTTCTTC. Protein sequence: CASSGRYNEQFF. The rearrangement uses TRBV25-1 and TRBJ2-1; D gene uncertain. Germline assignment: CDR1 MGHDK and CDR2 SYGVNS. The CDR3 is made up of 12 amino acids. Trimming took off 4 bases at V and 4 bases at J, with 5 bases between the two ends.

The chain joins TRBV30 to TRBJ2-7; 9 bases match TRBD1. The V and J ends lost 3 bases and 4 bases, in that order; junction bases with no gene match: 7. CDR1 and CDR2 from the germline V gene are GTSNPN and SVGIG (reference sequence). This CDR3 comprises 14 residues. The DNA of the CDR3 is TGTGCCTGGAGCGCTACAGGGGGCTCTTACGAGCAGTACTTC. Translated: CAWSATGGSYEQYF.

The V call is TRBV7-2, the J call TRBJ2-7; tentative D call: TRBD1 (5 bases). This CDR3 contains 15 residues. Looked up from germline, CDR1 is SGHTA and CDR2 is FQGNSA. V was pared by 1 base and J by 9 bases, with 19 bases between. The CDR3 region has the DNA TGTGCCAGCAGCTTAGAGGGGCGGAGAGACCCAAGGCAGTACTTC. The encoded protein is CASSLEGRRDPRQYF.

The genes are TRBV5-8 and TRBJ2-6, with 9 bases fitting TRBD1. In germline, CDR1 is SGHTS, CDR2 YDEGEE. The V gene end was trimmed by 0 bases and the J gene end by 1 base; junction bases not matched to a gene: 5. The CDR3 is 18 residues long. The CDR3 nucleotides are TGTGCCAGCAGCTTGGTACAGGGGGCGCTTTCTGGGGCCAACGTCCTGACTTTC. This encodes CASSLVQGALSGANVLTF.